The clone carrying this T cell receptor (beta chain) showed up many times. The data stem from a study of molecular identifiers for immune sequencing clone quantification. J was trimmed by 10 bases and V by 3 bases; bases with no gene match: 9. The CDR3 is 13 amino acids. The germline CDR1 and CDR2 sequences are SGHRS and YFSETQ. TCRdb ran MiXCR on the PCR reads and lists one entry per CDR3 protein. The sample has roughly 40,000 distinct CDR3 sequences; about 18% are singletons. This rearrangement joins TRBV5-1 to TRBJ1-2; 7 positions match TRBD1. The sequence came from a human donor in good health. Some libraries in this study had Jurkat cell RNA spiked in. Sequences were obtained from naive CD8+ T cells from blood, with Jurkat cell RNA spiked in. Noted subset: FACS-sorted CD8+CD4-CCR7+CD45RA+ naive T cells. CDR3 sequence reads: CASSSGTAQPYTF. The CDR3 nucleotides are TGCGCCAGCAGCTCTGGGACAGCCCAGCCCTACACCTTC.